The 30 T cell receptor beta chains reported below all come from one sample, sequenced in a study of post-analysis software for immune sequencing data. Their antigen targets remain unknown. Study-wide points: Relative to controls, patients had several TRBV segments at higher frequency, with TRBV5-6, TRBV5-1 and TRBV20-1 among these.

Presence of unique molecular identifiers characterized the TCR beta cDNA libraries. MiXCR was run by TCRdb on the PCR reads, yielding one entry per CDR3 protein. The table includes some 240,000 distinct CDR3 sequences, 36% detected once. The specimen was blood. The origin of the receptors is a girl aged 5-17 years with multiple sclerosis.

The chain couples TRBV9 to TRBJ1-2; D gene unclear. The CDR3 runs 14 residues. Germline V gene data show CDR1 as SGDLS and CDR2 as YYNGEE. Deletions cut 4 bases from V and 5 bases from J, with 15 bases between. CDR3 nucleotides: TGTGCCAGCAGCCCCCTGGGAGGAGATTATGGCTACACCTTC. It is translated as CASSPLGGDYGYTF. The complete variable domain, with remaining parts taken from reference TRBV9 and TRBJ1-2, reads DSGVTQTPKHLITATGQRVTLRCSPRSGDLSVYWYQQSLDQGLQFLIQYYNGEERAKGNILERFSAQQFPDLHSELNLSSLELGDSALYFCASSPLGGDYGYTFGSGTRLTVV.

The chain combines TRBV7-3 with TRBJ2-1; D possibly uses TRBD1 or TRBD2 (5 bases each). Trimming took 1 base from V and 7 from J, leaving 11 bases between them. Germline V lookup: CDR1 SGHTA, CDR2 FQGTGA. CDR3 length equals 14 residues. The CDR3 sequence: CASSLRGPGNEQFF. The CDR3 bases are TGTGCCAGCAGCTTAAGGGGCCCGGGGAATGAGCAGTTCTTC.

The chain has TRBV20-1 and TRBJ2-1; the match to TRBD2 covers 7 bases. With V trimmed by 3 bases and J by 0 bases, 5 bases remained unmatched. CDR3 size: 15 residues. Germline CDR1 reads DFQATT; CDR2 reads SNEGSKA (reference sequence). For the CDR3, the DNA is TGCAGTGCTAGTGAACTAGCGAGCTCCTACAATGAGCAGTTCTTC. It yields the protein CSASELASSYNEQFF.

This clonotype has ten or more counts. This chain links TRBV2 with TRBJ2-7; D might be TRBD2 (5 bases). Looked up from germline, CDR1 is SNHLY and CDR2 is FYNNEI. Between the trimmed V and J ends, which lost 3 bases and 2 bases, there was a span of 11 bases. This CDR3 comprises 14 residues. The CDR3 reads CASSEGGGTYEQYF. CDR3 bases: TGTGCCAGCAGTGAGGGCGGAGGAACCTACGAGCAGTACTTC.

The chain combines TRBV7-9 with TRBJ2-7; tentatively, D is TRBD1 or TRBD2 (5 bases each). Germline loops: CDR1 SEHNR, CDR2 FQNEAQ (reference sequence). V shed 4 bases and J shed 12 bases, with 22 bases lying between them. This CDR3 contains 14 residues. DNA of the CDR3: TGTGCCAGCAGCTATGGGGGAGACGGAGAGACCCGGTACTTC. It translates to CASSYGGDGETRYF.

This clonotype was detected ten times or more. V and J are TRBV29-1 and TRBJ2-1; 14 bases are a match to TRBD2. Per the germline V gene, CDR1 is SQVTM and CDR2 is ANQGSEA. The CDR3 has 14 residues. J lost 9 bases, V lost 4 bases, and 5 bases had no gene match. The CDR3 nucleotides read TGCAGCGTTGGAGGACTAGCGGGGGGCGGTGAGCAGTTCTTC. It translates to CSVGGLAGGGEQFF.

The sample holds one count of this clonotype. This chain uses TRBV18 with TRBJ2-7; TRBD1 might be the D (7 bases). The CDR3 contains 13 residues. Germline-derived CDR1 and CDR2 are KGHSH and LQKENI. The V end was cut by 3 bases, the J end by 6 bases, with 12 bases between. The CDR3 loop is CASSPPQGGEQYF. As DNA, the CDR3 is TGTGCCAGCTCACCTCCCCAGGGGGGCGAGCAGTACTTC.

This clonotype was picked up many times. The CDR3 DNA reads as TGTGCCAGCAGTCAATATCAGGGGATCTATGGCTACACCTTC. This translates into CASSQYQGIYGYTF. This sequence joins TRBV6-6 and TRBJ1-2; possibly TRBD1 for D (6 bases). Trimming pared 5 bases from V and 4 bases from J, leaving 14 bases between. This CDR3 is built from 14 residues. Germline V gene lookup returns CDR1 MNHNY and CDR2 SVGAGI (reference sequence).

This clonotype appeared many times. It may be a read error: a sequence one base away is much more abundant. Here the CDR3 reads CAWRANRGDTQYF. Written as DNA, the CDR3 is TGTGCCTGGAGGGCCAACAGGGGTGATACGCAGTATTTT. The chain recombines TRBV30 with TRBJ2-3; 7 bases fit TRBD1. Germline V gene data show CDR1 as GTSNPN and CDR2 as SVGIG (reference sequence). The CDR3 has 13 amino acids. Germline trimming cut 3 bases from V and 6 bases from J; bases unmatched to any gene: 6.

This clonotype was counted a few times. The V call is TRBV7-9, the J call TRBJ1-6; D gene ambiguous. The CDR3 is 15 amino acids. Germline assignment: CDR1 SEHNR and CDR2 FQNEAQ (reference sequence). Trimming removed 1 base from V and 7 bases from J, with 11 bases in between. CDR3 sequence (DNA): TGTGCCAGCAGCTTAGTGCCCATTGTGAATTCACCCCTCCACTTT. Its translation is CASSLVPIVNSPLHF.

The CDR3 protein is CASGQYSRDTQYF. In nucleotides, the CDR3 is TGTGCCAGTGGACAGTATTCACGCGATACGCAGTATTTT. V gene TRBV27 combines with J gene TRBJ2-3; D might be TRBD1 (6 bases). Trimming pared 9 bases from V and 6 bases from J, leaving 16 bases between. The V gene's germline CDR1 is MNHEY and CDR2 SMNVEV (reference sequence). This CDR3 contains 13 residues.

Worth noting for this clonotype: A much larger clone sits a single nucleotide away, making a read error possible. The J gene is TRBJ1-2, the V gene TRBV5-1; 8 bases match TRBD1. CDR1 SGHRS and CDR2 YFSETQ come from the germline V gene. The CDR3 consists of 15 residues. CDR3 nucleotide sequence: TGCACCAGCAGGGAGCGGGACAGGCTATCCTATGGCTACACCTTC. It yields the protein CTSRERDRLSYGYTF.

On this clonotype itself: A much larger clone differs from this one at a single base, so this may be a read error. The rearrangement links TRBV6-5 to TRBJ1-2; D gene unclear. Germline V lookup: CDR1 MNHEY, CDR2 SVGAGI. The CDR3 is 13 residues long. The CDR3 sequence: CASSPGVAYDYTF. The CDR3 nucleotides are TGTGCCAGCAGTCCCGGGGTGGCCTATGACTACACCTTC.

The chain joins TRBV6-5 to TRBJ2-3; the D gene is possibly TRBD2 (5 bases). CDR1 is MNHEY and CDR2 is SVGAGI in the germline V gene. Trimming removed 2 bases at V and 4 bases at J, with 7 bases between. The CDR3 is 13 amino acids. The CDR3 loop reads CASSYGSADTQYF. The CDR3 DNA follows: TGTGCCAGCAGTTACGGGAGTGCAGATACGCAGTATTTT.

To note about this clonotype: This clone may be a read error of a much larger clone one base away. The J gene is TRBJ2-1, the V gene TRBV5-1; TRBD2 matches 14 bases. Germline values: CDR1 SGHRS, CDR2 YFSETQ. The CDR3 spans 17 residues. The CDR3 DNA is TGCGCCAGCAGCATCCGGACTAGCGGGGGGTATTACAATGCGCAGTTCTTC. It is translated as CASSIRTSGGYYNAQFF.

This clonotype was seen many times. CDR3 DNA sequence: TGTGCCAGCAGTTTAGCAGGGTCAGGGCAGCCCCAGCATTTT. The encoded protein is CASSLAGSGQPQHF. The chain recombines TRBV12-3 or TRBV12-4 with TRBJ1-5; tentatively, D is TRBD1 (5 bases). V shed 0 bases and J shed 7 bases, with 10 bases lying between them. This CDR3 is 14 amino acids long.

The chain combines TRBV6-2 or TRBV6-3 with TRBJ1-6; 8 bases map to TRBD1. The germline gives CDR1 MNHEY, CDR2 SVGEGT. This CDR3 contains 15 residues. The V segment lost 6 bases and the J segment 5 bases; nucleotides outside the gene matches: 6. The CDR3, as DNA: TGTGCCAGCAGCTCGGGACAGGCCGATAATTCACCCCTCCACTTT. Encoded protein: CASSSGQADNSPLHF.

The chain is built from TRBV12-3 or TRBV12-4 and TRBJ2-5; TRBD1 matches 7 bases. The end of the DNA fits TRBJ2-7 better, so the J call may be wrong. There are 13 residues in the CDR3. Here the CDR3 reads CASLDRVGVEQYF. The CDR3 coding sequence is TGTGCCAGCCTCGACAGGGTAGGGGTCGAGCAGTACTTC.

This chain joins TRBV10-2 and TRBJ2-1, with TRBD2 matching 11 bases. Germline lookup yields CDR1 WSHSY and CDR2 SAAADI. This CDR3 has 18 residues. Unmatched junction bases numbered 9, after V lost 0 bases and J lost 5 bases. The CDR3 DNA reads TGCGCCAGCAGTGAGTCGGATCGTACTAGCGGGAGCGACAATGAGCAGTTCTTC. Protein: CASSESDRTSGSDNEQFF.

This CDR3 is CASTSRGGSYEQYF. In DNA form, the CDR3 reads TGTGCCAGCACCTCAAGGGGGGGTTCCTACGAGCAGTACTTC. The chain has TRBV6-1 and TRBJ2-7; TRBD2 might be the D (7 bases). Germline V gene sequence: CDR1 MNHNS, CDR2 SASEGT. Deletions cut 7 bases from V and 1 base from J, with 14 bases between. This CDR3 comprises 14 residues.

This clonotype was recorded at least ten times. This chain links TRBV10-3 with TRBJ1-1; the match to TRBD1 covers 7 bases. The J segment lost 0 bases and the V segment lost 4 bases, leaving 5 bases of the junction unmatched. The CDR3 is 15 residues long. Per the germline V gene, CDR1 is ENHRY and CDR2 is SYGVKD. CDR3 DNA: TGTGCCATCAGTGCAAACAGGGGACTGAACACTGAAGCTTTCTTT. Translation gives CAISANRGLNTEAFF.

There are a few counts of this clonotype. A clone one base away is much larger, so this may be a read error. The rearrangement links TRBV9 to TRBJ2-3; 7 nucleotides align to TRBD2. J lost 2 bases, V lost 4 bases, and 10 bases had no gene match. CDR1 is SGDLS and CDR2 is YYNGEE in the germline V gene. The CDR3 covers 16 residues. The CDR3 region has the DNA TGTGCCAGCAGCTCCGAGGGAGGGGAGCCCACAGATACGCAGTATTTT. It encodes CASSSEGGEPTDTQYF.

This clonotype has ten or more counts. The chain employs TRBV5-1 and TRBJ2-1; D gene uncertain. CDR1 and CDR2 (germline): SGHRS, YFSETQ. The CDR3 covers 14 residues. V was trimmed by 0 bases and J by 4 bases, leaving 8 bases between them. CDR3 protein: CASSLAAQYNEQFF. Written as DNA, the CDR3 is TGCGCCAGCAGCTTGGCCGCCCAGTACAATGAGCAGTTCTTC.

A note on this clonotype: A much more abundant neighbour one base away suggests this may be a read error. This chain connects TRBV7-8 to TRBJ2-1, with 8 nucleotides matching TRBD1. This CDR3 has 15 residues. Germline-derived CDR1 and CDR2 are SGHVS and FQNEAQ. The CDR3 DNA sequence: TGTGCCGGCAGCTCCAGACAGGGGACCGGCCATGAGCAGTTCTTC. This gives the protein CAGSSRQGTGHEQFF.

The rearrangement joins TRBV7-2 to TRBJ2-7; D is possibly TRBD1 (5 bases). Per the germline V gene, CDR1 is SGHTA and CDR2 is FQGNSA. V gave up 6 bases and J gave up 2 bases, with 14 bases separating them. This CDR3 spans 14 amino acids. CDR3 in DNA: TGTGCCAGCAGTTCCCCGACAGACACCTACGAGCAGTACTTC. Translated: CASSSPTDTYEQYF.

This clonotype has more than one count but fewer than ten. The chain uses TRBV19 and TRBJ2-1, with TRBD2 matching 12 bases. CDR1 LNHDA and CDR2 SQIVND come from the germline V gene (reference sequence). This CDR3 has 17 amino acids. The J segment lost 0 bases and the V segment lost 3 bases, leaving 3 bases of the junction unmatched. DNA for the CDR3: TGTGCCAGTAGTATGGGACTAGCGGGCAACTCCTACAATGAGCAGTTCTTC. Translating it yields CASSMGLAGNSYNEQFF.

The rearrangement links TRBV20-1 to TRBJ2-3; 8 nucleotides agree with TRBD2. The V segment lost 1 base and the J segment 7 bases; nucleotides outside the gene matches: 4. CDR1 is DFQATT and CDR2 is SNEGSKA in the germline V gene (reference sequence). CDR3 length: 13 amino acids. The CDR3 spells CSARVRGGNTQYF. The CDR3, as DNA: TGCAGTGCTAGAGTCCGGGGGGGGAATACGCAGTATTTT.

The sample holds a few counts of this clonotype. It may be a read error: a sequence one base away is much more abundant. The CDR3 DNA sequence: TGCAGCGCGACGGGACCAGTATCCTACAATGAGCAGTACTTC. This codes for CSATGPVSYNEQYF. V usage is TRBV29-1 and J usage is TRBJ2-1; D assignment may be TRBD1 or TRBD2 (5 bases each). TRBJ2-7 matches the DNA end more closely, so the J call is doubtful. Germline loops: CDR1 SQVTM, CDR2 ANQGSEA. The length of the CDR3 is 14 residues.

The genes are TRBV20-1 and TRBJ2-3; 9 bases match TRBD2. CDR3 size: 15 residues. Germline V gives CDR1 DFQATT, CDR2 SNEGSKA (reference sequence). J lost 5 bases, V lost 3 bases, and 9 bases had no gene match. The chain's CDR3 is CSASVGIAGVDTQYF. DNA of the CDR3: TGCAGTGCTAGTGTTGGAATAGCGGGAGTAGATACGCAGTATTTT.

The chain carries TRBV9 and TRBJ2-1; D might be TRBD1 (6 bases). Trimming took off 0 bases at V and 6 bases at J, with 13 bases between the two ends. The CDR3 has 15 residues. Germline CDR1 reads SGDLS; CDR2 reads YYNGEE. The CDR3 nucleotides read TGTGCCAGCAGCGTAGCCGGAAACAGGGCCAATGAGCAGTTCTTC. This sequence encodes CASSVAGNRANEQFF.